The 16 T cell receptor beta chains below come from one sample, sequenced in a study of CD8 T cells in ankylosing spondylitis. TCRdb passed the 5' RACE reads through MiXCR, listing each CDR3 protein once. Of just over 350,000 distinct CDR3 sequences detected, approximately 20% appear once; the ten largest clones hold 13%. The sequencing sample was made of blood, either unsorted or a sorted T cell fraction (not recorded which). Every receptor here comes from a male donor with ankylosing spondylitis or in good health (not recorded which).

Here the CDR3 reads CSVEDANTGELFF. CDR3 bases: TGCAGCGTTGAGGACGCGAACACCGGGGAGCTGTTTTTT. The rearrangement uses TRBV29-1 and TRBJ2-2; D ambiguous. Looked up from germline, CDR1 is SQVTM and CDR2 is ANQGSEA. With 3 bases removed from V and 0 bases from J, the gap between germline ends came to 5 bases. This CDR3 has 13 amino acids.

This clonotype was recorded many times. This sequence joins TRBV25-1 and TRBJ2-7; D perhaps matches TRBD2 (6 bases). Germline CDR1 is MGHDK and CDR2 is SYGVNS. The CDR3 runs to 14 residues. V lost 4 bases, J lost 2 bases, and 12 bases lay in between. CDR3 DNA: TGTGCCAGCAGTGGGGGACTTCCTCCCTACGAGCAGTACTTC. It translates to CASSGGLPPYEQYF.

This clonotype has at least ten counts. The chain's CDR3 is CASRPTGGYEQYF. The CDR3 DNA follows: TGTGCCAGCAGGCCCACAGGGGGCTACGAGCAGTACTTC. V usage is TRBV12-3 or TRBV12-4 and J usage is TRBJ2-7; 8 nucleotides agree with TRBD1. The CDR3 contains 13 residues. V was clipped by 6 bases and J by 3 bases; unmatched bases: 4.

This chain connects TRBV9 to TRBJ2-7; TRBD1 matches 10 bases. V shed 3 bases and J 6 bases; nucleotides not matched to a gene: 6. Germline-derived CDR1 and CDR2 are SGDLS and YYNGEE. CDR3 length: 14 amino acids. The CDR3 sequence: CASSEGTGDAEQYF. CDR3 nucleotide sequence: TGTGCCAGCAGCGAAGGGACAGGGGACGCCGAGCAGTACTTC.

This chain joins TRBV27 and TRBJ2-7; D perhaps matches TRBD1 (5 bases). The CDR3 is made up of 16 amino acids. The germline CDR1 and CDR2 sequences are MNHEY and SMNVEV (reference sequence). The V and J ends lost 0 bases and 2 bases respectively, with 14 bases between them. DNA of the CDR3: TGTGCCAGCAGTTTATCGTTTGGACAAGAAACCTACGAGCAGTACTTC. Protein: CASSLSFGQETYEQYF.

V and J are TRBV20-1 and TRBJ2-5, with D hard to call. CDR1 is DFQATT, CDR2 SNEGSKA, per germline (reference sequence). Trimming shortened V by 0 bases and J by 4 bases, and 18 bases separated the two germline ends. The CDR3 has 16 residues. CDR3 residues: CSARDIGRAQRETQYF. DNA of the CDR3: TGCAGTGCTAGAGATATTGGCCGGGCCCAAAGAGAGACCCAGTACTTC.

The chain recombines TRBV29-1 with TRBJ2-3; D perhaps matches TRBD1 (5 bases). Germline V lookup: CDR1 SQVTM, CDR2 ANQGSEA. This CDR3 spans 12 amino acids. V was pared by 2 bases and J by 6 bases, with 9 bases between. The CDR3 sequence: CSVEPDIDTQYF. The CDR3 bases are TGCAGCGTTGAACCGGACATTGATACGCAGTATTTT.

This chain uses TRBV6-2 or TRBV6-3 with TRBJ2-2; D uncertain. This CDR3 region has 16 residues. Germline CDR1 is MNHEY and CDR2 is SVGEGT. V was clipped by 2 bases and J by 3 bases, with 13 bases between them. As DNA, the CDR3 is TGTGCCAGCAGTTACGTCGTTCCCTGGGACACCGGGGAGCTGTTTTTT. As protein: CASSYVVPWDTGELFF.

The J gene is TRBJ2-5, the V gene TRBV12-3 or TRBV12-4; D remains unclear. Trimming stripped 1 base from V and 5 bases from J, with 8 bases between. This CDR3 contains 13 residues. CDR3 sequence: CASSLDTRETQYF. The CDR3 DNA reads TGTGCCAGCAGTTTAGACACAAGGGAGACCCAGTACTTC.

This chain uses TRBV19 with TRBJ2-1, with TRBD2 matching over 12 bases. Germline-derived CDR1 and CDR2 are LNHDA and SQIVND (reference sequence). V shed 11 bases, J shed 4 bases, and the junction held 3 bases outside the gene matches. The CDR3 has 13 amino acids. In nucleotides, the CDR3 is TGTGCCGCTAGCGGGGGGGAGTACAATGAGCAGTTCTTC. Translation: CAASGGEYNEQFF.

This clonotype was picked up a small number of times. This rearrangement joins TRBV5-1 to TRBJ2-1, with TRBD1 identical over 9 bases. Germline trimming cut 1 base from V and 6 bases from J; bases unmatched to any gene: 5. Germline CDR1 is SGHRS and CDR2 is YFSETQ. The CDR3 is 15 residues long. As DNA, the CDR3 is TGCGCCAGCAGCTTGACAGGGGGCCTTACCAATGAGCAGTTCTTC. The encoded protein is CASSLTGGLTNEQFF.

The V call is TRBV5-1, the J call TRBJ1-6; D possibly corresponds to TRBD1 (5 bases). There are 13 residues in the CDR3. Looked up from germline, CDR1 is SGHRS and CDR2 is YFSETQ. V was shortened by 0 bases and J by 8 bases, with 6 bases between the two germline ends. The CDR3 coding sequence is TGCGCCAGCAGCTTGGAGGGGTATTCACCCCTCCACTTT. Amino acids: CASSLEGYSPLHF. Full variable domain (missing parts from reference TRBV5-1 and TRBJ1-6): KAGVTQTPRYLIKTRGQQVTLSCSPISGHRSVSWYQQTPGQGLQFLFEYFSETQRNKGNFPGRFSGRQFSNSRSEMNVSTLELGDSALYLCASSLEGYSPLHFGNGTRLTVT.

This clonotype has ten or more counts. CDR3 bases: TGTGCCAGCAGCTTAGAGAGTGGCGGGGGGGTCGCCTACAATGAGCAGTTCTTC. Its protein product is CASSLESGGGVAYNEQFF. The chain employs TRBV7-3 and TRBJ2-1, with 9 positions matching TRBD2. This CDR3 comprises 18 residues. In germline, CDR1 is SGHTA, CDR2 FQGTGA. Trimming cost V 2 bases and J 2 bases; bases outside gene matches: 10.

J is TRBJ2-3 and V is TRBV12-3 or TRBV12-4; TRBD2 agrees at 8 bases. V gave up 4 bases and J gave up 4 bases; unmatched junction bases: 7. CDR3 length equals 15 residues. CDR3 residues: CASSSPPGGADTQYF. DNA for the CDR3: TGTGCCAGCAGTTCACCCCCCGGGGGGGCAGATACGCAGTATTTT.

The chain carries TRBV12-3 or TRBV12-4 and TRBJ2-1; D possibly corresponds to TRBD1 (5 bases). Trimming pared 6 bases from V and 5 bases from J, leaving 11 bases between. This CDR3 has 13 residues. CDR3 bases: TGTGCCAGCAGCGAGACAGTAAACAATGAGCAGTTCTTC. As protein: CASSETVNNEQFF.

The chain carries TRBV12-3 or TRBV12-4 and TRBJ2-3, with D unclear. The V and J ends lost 4 bases and 10 bases respectively, with 12 bases between them. This CDR3 contains 12 residues. The CDR3 reads CASSSDPRAQYF. For the CDR3, the DNA is TGTGCCAGCAGTTCGGACCCCCGGGCGCAGTATTTT.